This record covers a single TCR beta chain. Germline-derived CDR1 and CDR2 are SGHTA and FQGNSA. The CDR3 has 15 residues. Trimming shortened V by 1 base and J by 8 bases, and 14 bases separated the two germline ends. This sample was taken from a study of OX40 agonist ivuxolimab in advanced cancers. The method was immunoSEQ multiplex PCR; TCRdb's version includes in-frame clones alone and lacks a portion of them. The data contain about 59,000 clones, roughly 83% of them seen just once; the ten biggest clones take up less than 0.9%. Sequenced here: CD4+ or CD8+ T cells sorted from blood, sampled in a trial of the OX40 agonist ivuxolimab. This chain links TRBV7-2 with TRBJ1-4, with D possibly matching TRBD1 (5 bases). The clonotype was recovered from an adult with an advanced solid tumor such as melanoma, head and neck, liver or kidney cancer. The CDR3 bases are TGTGCCAGCAGCTTAGGAGGGGCAGTTATAGAAAAACTGTTTTTT. Translation gives CASSLGGAVIEKLFF.